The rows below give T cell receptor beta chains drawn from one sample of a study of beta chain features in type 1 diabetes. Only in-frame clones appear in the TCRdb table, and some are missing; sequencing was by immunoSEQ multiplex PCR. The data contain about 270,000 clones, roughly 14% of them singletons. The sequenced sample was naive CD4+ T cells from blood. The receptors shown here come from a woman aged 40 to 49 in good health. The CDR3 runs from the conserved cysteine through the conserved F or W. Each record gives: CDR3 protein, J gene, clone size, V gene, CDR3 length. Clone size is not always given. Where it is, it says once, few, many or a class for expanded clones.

CDR3aa: CATSRVSWNEKLFF
j_gene: TRBJ1-4
abundance: -
v_gene: TRBV15
len: 14

CDR3aa: CASSSGQWYGYTF
j_gene: TRBJ1-2
abundance: -
v_gene: TRBV7-2
len: 13

CDR3aa: CASSLTGGYEQYF
j_gene: TRBJ2-7
abundance: -
v_gene: TRBV18
len: 13

CDR3aa: CAGDRGLVETQYF
j_gene: TRBJ2-5
abundance: many
v_gene: TRBV23-1
len: 13

CDR3aa: CASSLGVAGGDEQFF
j_gene: TRBJ2-1
abundance: few
v_gene: TRBV11-2
len: 15

CDR3aa: CASSPFTSGGQETQYF
j_gene: TRBJ2-5
abundance: few
v_gene: TRBV18
len: 16

CDR3aa: CASSSSGEQYF
j_gene: TRBJ2-7
abundance: -
v_gene: TRBV28
len: 11

CDR3aa: CASNPGVGGNIQYF
j_gene: TRBJ2-4
abundance: few
v_gene: TRBV19
len: 14

CDR3aa: CASSPPPWREGTEAFF
j_gene: TRBJ1-1
abundance: few
v_gene: TRBV18
len: 16

CDR3aa: CASSAHRDRTEAFF
j_gene: TRBJ1-1
abundance: few
v_gene: TRBV9
len: 14

CDR3aa: CASSSQTGKGEQFF
j_gene: TRBJ2-1
abundance: few
v_gene: TRBV19
len: 14

CDR3aa: CATEEKLFF
j_gene: TRBJ1-4
abundance: -
v_gene: TRBV5-1
len: 9

CDR3aa: CASSLDRDQPQHF
j_gene: TRBJ1-5
abundance: -
v_gene: TRBV5-1
len: 13

CDR3aa: CASSPFGGAMDYGYTF
j_gene: TRBJ1-2
abundance: -
v_gene: TRBV18
len: 16

CDR3aa: CASSLRGRGTDTQYF
j_gene: TRBJ2-3
abundance: many
v_gene: TRBV13
len: 15

CDR3aa: CASSQESGGGTDTQYF
j_gene: TRBJ2-3
abundance: few
v_gene: TRBV4-2
len: 16

CDR3aa: CASTARDGGEQFF
j_gene: TRBJ2-1
abundance: -
v_gene: TRBV2
len: 13

CDR3aa: CASSQTQNDEKLFF
j_gene: TRBJ1-4
abundance: few
v_gene: TRBV5-1
len: 14

CDR3aa: CASSVGEETQYF
j_gene: TRBJ2-5
abundance: -
v_gene: TRBV9
len: 12

CDR3aa: CASSVFSGGAYNEQFF
j_gene: TRBJ2-1
abundance: few
v_gene: TRBV6-4
len: 16

CDR3aa: CASSDPLAGIETQYF
j_gene: TRBJ2-5
abundance: -
v_gene: TRBV2
len: 15

CDR3aa: CASSPPGGPQETQYF
j_gene: TRBJ2-5
abundance: few
v_gene: TRBV13
len: 15

CDR3aa: CASSRYRDQPQHF
j_gene: TRBJ1-5
abundance: few
v_gene: TRBV6-5
len: 13

CDR3aa: CATSRVPYTGELFF
j_gene: TRBJ2-2
abundance: few
v_gene: TRBV15
len: 14

CDR3aa: CASSPKGQGARSETQYF
j_gene: TRBJ2-5
abundance: -
v_gene: TRBV18
len: 17

CDR3aa: CASSSLPTGATNEKLFF
j_gene: TRBJ1-4
abundance: few
v_gene: TRBV7-9
len: 17

CDR3aa: CASSLGQGVLSSYNEQFF
j_gene: TRBJ2-1
abundance: -
v_gene: TRBV5-6
len: 18

CDR3aa: CASSLLLAGGVTDTQYF
j_gene: TRBJ2-3
abundance: few
v_gene: TRBV13
len: 17

CDR3aa: CATRDREDTEAFF
j_gene: TRBJ1-1
abundance: -
v_gene: TRBV6-6
len: 13

CDR3aa: CASSFGGEAGEQFF
j_gene: TRBJ2-1
abundance: -
v_gene: TRBV7-2
len: 14

CDR3aa: CASSLGDLLGEQFF
j_gene: TRBJ2-1
abundance: -
v_gene: TRBV5-1
len: 14

CDR3aa: CASTTQQRNTEAFF
j_gene: TRBJ1-1
abundance: -
v_gene: TRBV6-5
len: 14

CDR3aa: CASLLVMNTEAFF
j_gene: TRBJ1-1
abundance: few
v_gene: TRBV7-2
len: 13

CDR3aa: CASSRFTGDGYTF
j_gene: TRBJ1-2
abundance: -
v_gene: TRBV7-9
len: 13

CDR3aa: CASSASGTAAPRTQYF
j_gene: TRBJ2-5
abundance: few
v_gene: TRBV19
len: 16

CDR3aa: CASSLASVQETQYF
j_gene: TRBJ2-5
abundance: few
v_gene: TRBV7-9
len: 14

CDR3aa: CASSPGLAGPQETQYF
j_gene: TRBJ2-5
abundance: -
v_gene: TRBV7-7
len: 16

CDR3aa: CASSLPSYEQYF
j_gene: TRBJ2-7
abundance: -
v_gene: TRBV7-8
len: 12

CDR3aa: CATSRPRGLVYEAFF
j_gene: TRBJ1-1
abundance: -
v_gene: TRBV15
len: 15

CDR3aa: CASSLLTSPGIYEQYF
j_gene: TRBJ2-7
abundance: few
v_gene: TRBV5-1
len: 16

CDR3aa: CASSYRGPQKNEKLFF
j_gene: TRBJ1-4
abundance: few
v_gene: TRBV6-6
len: 16

CDR3aa: CASNRVIAKNIQYF
j_gene: TRBJ2-4
abundance: few
v_gene: TRBV2
len: 14

CDR3aa: CASSPQRAAGPGTGELFF
j_gene: TRBJ2-2
abundance: -
v_gene: TRBV7-7
len: 18

CDR3aa: CASSYREGTGELFF
j_gene: TRBJ2-2
abundance: -
v_gene: TRBV6-5
len: 14

CDR3aa: CASSAQDRATEAFF
j_gene: TRBJ1-1
abundance: -
v_gene: TRBV9
len: 14

CDR3aa: CASSLRAPSTDTQYF
j_gene: TRBJ2-3
abundance: -
v_gene: TRBV27
len: 15

CDR3aa: CASSVEPSSYNEQFF
j_gene: TRBJ2-1
abundance: few
v_gene: TRBV9
len: 15

CDR3aa: CASSHGPGGPRPGELFF
j_gene: TRBJ2-2
abundance: -
v_gene: TRBV7-2
len: 17

CDR3aa: CASSPGLAGTYNEQFF
j_gene: TRBJ2-1
abundance: -
v_gene: TRBV18
len: 16

CDR3aa: CASSAGVWSYEQYF
j_gene: TRBJ2-7
abundance: -
v_gene: TRBV9
len: 14